The table lists the clone carrying this TCR beta chain with a few counts. What it binds is not known. TCRdb used MiXCR to reprocess the reads, holding one entry per CDR3 protein. The profile shows some 60,000 distinct CDR3 sequences, less than 70% of them singletons. This entry belongs to a study of type 1 regulatory T cells. Whole-study context: T-allo10 is a Tr1-enriched, alloantigen-specific CD4 T cell product made in vitro.

Germline V gene sequence: CDR1 KGHSH, CDR2 LQKENI. CDR3 size: 14 residues. The V end lost 1 base, the J end lost 0 bases, and 6 bases lay between the germline ends. Study-wide points: Tr1 cells had a more restricted TCR repertoire than non-Tr1 cells.

This clonotype originated in a human donor in good health. The chain links TRBV18 to TRBJ1-1; no reliable D call. Sample: cultured non-Tr1 T cells, either the whole culture or a sorted T cell fraction (not recorded which). The CDR3 nucleotides read TGTGCCAGCTCACCACAGGACTTGAACACTGAAGCTTTCTTT. Protein sequence: CASSPQDLNTEAFF.